This is a list of T cell receptor beta chains from one sample in a study of cytomegalovirus exposure and HLA in healthy donors. The assay was immunoSEQ multiplex PCR, and TCRdb's table has in-frame clones only and misses some. The sample has around 92,000 clones; about 74% are singletons. Sequenced: PBMCs. All receptors derive from a man in his 60s in good health and CMV-seropositive. Each CDR3 is given with its conserved first and last residue. D genes are given only for firm matches. Expanded clones are given a class, and other clones once, few, many or no size at all.

cdr3_length: 16
clone_size: -
d_call: TRBD1
v_call: TRBV5-1
j_call: TRBJ2-7
cdr3_nt: TGCGCCAGCAGCTTGGTCAGGGCAGGGGGATTCTACGAGCAGTACTTC
cdr3_aa: CASSLVRAGGFYEQYF

cdr3_length: 13
clone_size: once
d_call: -
v_call: TRBV30
j_call: TRBJ1-3
cdr3_nt: TGTGCCTGGAGTCATCAACAGGGAAACACCATATATTTT
cdr3_aa: CAWSHQQGNTIYF

cdr3_length: 13
clone_size: few
d_call: -
v_call: TRBV11-3
j_call: TRBJ2-7
cdr3_nt: TGTGCCAGCAGCATGAGGGATTCCTACGAGCAGTACTTC
cdr3_aa: CASSMRDSYEQYF

cdr3_length: 21
clone_size: -
d_call: TRBD1
v_call: TRBV15
j_call: TRBJ2-2
cdr3_nt: TGTGCCACCACATCTTCCGGCCCCAGGGACAGGGGGGACTGGAGCACCGGGGAGCTGTTTTTT
cdr3_aa: CATTSSGPRDRGDWSTGELFF

cdr3_length: 15
clone_size: few
d_call: TRBD1
v_call: TRBV6-6
j_call: TRBJ1-2
cdr3_nt: TGTGCCAGCAGTCCGGGCCCGACAGGGGGATGGGGCTACACCTTC
cdr3_aa: CASSPGPTGGWGYTF

cdr3_length: 15
clone_size: -
d_call: TRBD1
v_call: TRBV7-2
j_call: TRBJ1-6
cdr3_nt: TGTGCCAGCAGCAACACCGGGACAGGGGGGTCACCCCTCCACTTT
cdr3_aa: CASSNTGTGGSPLHF

cdr3_length: 14
clone_size: -
d_call: TRBD1
v_call: TRBV27
j_call: TRBJ2-5
cdr3_nt: TGTGCCAGCAGTTTCAGGGGGCTTGAGGAGACCCAGTACTTC
cdr3_aa: CASSFRGLEETQYF

cdr3_length: 15
clone_size: few
d_call: -
v_call: TRBV10-2
j_call: TRBJ2-7
cdr3_nt: TGCGCCAGCAGTGTCCGGCAGGGGACCTCCTACGAGCAGTACTTC
cdr3_aa: CASSVRQGTSYEQYF

cdr3_length: 13
clone_size: -
d_call: TRBD1
v_call: TRBV29-1
j_call: TRBJ2-3
cdr3_nt: TGCAGCGCCGGACAGGGGGACACAGATACGCAGTATTTT
cdr3_aa: CSAGQGDTDTQYF

cdr3_length: 14
clone_size: -
d_call: -
v_call: TRBV5-8
j_call: TRBJ2-2
cdr3_nt: TGTGCCAGCAGCCACAGGAGCGAAACCGGGGAGCTGTTTTTT
cdr3_aa: CASSHRSETGELFF

cdr3_length: 15
clone_size: -
d_call: TRBD2
v_call: TRBV5-1
j_call: TRBJ2-7
cdr3_nt: TGCGCCAGCAGCTTGTTAGCGGGGGCATCCTACGAGCAGTACTTC
cdr3_aa: CASSLLAGASYEQYF

cdr3_length: 18
clone_size: -
d_call: TRBD2
v_call: TRBV5-1
j_call: TRBJ2-5
cdr3_nt: TGCGCCAGCAGCCCGGGACTAGCGGGGGGGCCGGGGCAAGAGACCCAGTACTTC
cdr3_aa: CASSPGLAGGPGQETQYF

cdr3_length: 15
clone_size: -
d_call: TRBD2
v_call: TRBV6-1
j_call: TRBJ2-7
cdr3_nt: TGTGCCAGCAGTGAGTCTAGCGGGGGACACTACGAGCAGTACTTC
cdr3_aa: CASSESSGGHYEQYF

cdr3_length: 13
clone_size: -
d_call: -
v_call: TRBV29-1
j_call: TRBJ2-1
cdr3_nt: TGCAGCGGGCACAGTGGCTCCTACAATGAGCAGTTCTTC
cdr3_aa: CSGHSGSYNEQFF

cdr3_length: 15
clone_size: -
d_call: TRBD1
v_call: TRBV6-5
j_call: TRBJ2-3
cdr3_nt: TGTGCCACCGGACGGGACAGGGGGGCGACAGATACGCAGTATTTT
cdr3_aa: CATGRDRGATDTQYF

cdr3_length: 14
clone_size: -
d_call: TRBD1
v_call: TRBV28
j_call: TRBJ1-6
cdr3_nt: TGTGCCAGCAGTCTGGGGACAGTGGATTCACCCCTCCACTTT
cdr3_aa: CASSLGTVDSPLHF

cdr3_length: 15
clone_size: -
d_call: TRBD1
v_call: TRBV7-2
j_call: TRBJ1-3
cdr3_nt: TGTGCCAGCAGTCTGGACAGGGGAACTGGAAACACCATATATTTT
cdr3_aa: CASSLDRGTGNTIYF

cdr3_length: 14
clone_size: -
d_call: -
v_call: TRBV21-1
j_call: TRBJ2-3
cdr3_nt: TGTGAAGCAGGAGTAGCGGGGGCCAAAGATACGCAGTATTTT
cdr3_aa: CEAGVAGAKDTQYF

cdr3_length: 17
clone_size: few
d_call: TRBD2
v_call: TRBV27
j_call: TRBJ2-5
cdr3_nt: TGTGCCAGCAGTCCGCTAGCGGGGGGAACCGCATTGGGGACCCAGTACTTC
cdr3_aa: CASSPLAGGTALGTQYF

cdr3_length: 15
clone_size: -
d_call: TRBD1
v_call: TRBV6-6
j_call: TRBJ1-1
cdr3_nt: TGTGCCAGCAGTACCCCAGGGGGCAAGCACACTGAAGCTTTCTTT
cdr3_aa: CASSTPGGKHTEAFF

cdr3_length: 16
clone_size: -
d_call: TRBD2
v_call: TRBV7-3
j_call: TRBJ2-1
cdr3_nt: TGTGCCAGCAGCCCCCTAGGACTAGCGGGGGGATATGAGCAGTTCTTC
cdr3_aa: CASSPLGLAGGYEQFF

cdr3_length: 10
clone_size: once
d_call: -
v_call: TRBV2
j_call: TRBJ2-1
cdr3_nt: TGTGCCAGCTCGGTGTATGAGCAGTTCTTC
cdr3_aa: CASSVYEQFF

cdr3_length: 15
clone_size: -
d_call: -
v_call: TRBV5-1
j_call: TRBJ1-5
cdr3_nt: TGCGCCAGCAGCTTGGAACCAGGGAGCAATCAGCCCCAGCATTTT
cdr3_aa: CASSLEPGSNQPQHF

cdr3_length: 17
clone_size: -
d_call: TRBD2
v_call: TRBV9
j_call: TRBJ2-5
cdr3_nt: TGTGCCAGCAGCGTCGGGCTAGCGGGGGCCCATCAAGAGACCCAGTACTTC
cdr3_aa: CASSVGLAGAHQETQYF

cdr3_length: 17
clone_size: -
d_call: TRBD1
v_call: TRBV27
j_call: TRBJ2-5
cdr3_nt: TGTGCCAGCAGTCCCGATATGACAGGGTGGTCGCGAGAGACCCAGTACTTC
cdr3_aa: CASSPDMTGWSRETQYF

cdr3_length: 17
clone_size: -
d_call: TRBD1
v_call: TRBV7-2
j_call: TRBJ2-7
cdr3_nt: TGTGCCAGCAGCTCCCGGACAGGGGAATTGGGGTCCTACGAGCAGTACTTC
cdr3_aa: CASSSRTGELGSYEQYF